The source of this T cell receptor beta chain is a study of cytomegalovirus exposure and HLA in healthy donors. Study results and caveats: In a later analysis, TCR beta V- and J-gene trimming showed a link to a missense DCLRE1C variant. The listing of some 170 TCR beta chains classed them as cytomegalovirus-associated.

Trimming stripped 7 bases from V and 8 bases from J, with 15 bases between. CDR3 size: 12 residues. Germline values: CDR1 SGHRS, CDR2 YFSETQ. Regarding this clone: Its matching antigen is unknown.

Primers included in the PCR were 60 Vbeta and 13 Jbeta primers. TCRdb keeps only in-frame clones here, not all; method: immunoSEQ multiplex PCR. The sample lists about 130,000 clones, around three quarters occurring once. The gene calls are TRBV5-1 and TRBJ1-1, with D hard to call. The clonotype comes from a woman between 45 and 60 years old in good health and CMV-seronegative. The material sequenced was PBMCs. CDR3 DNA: TGCGCCAGCTCCTTTCGGGGTTCAGAAGCTTTCTTT. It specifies CASSFRGSEAFF.